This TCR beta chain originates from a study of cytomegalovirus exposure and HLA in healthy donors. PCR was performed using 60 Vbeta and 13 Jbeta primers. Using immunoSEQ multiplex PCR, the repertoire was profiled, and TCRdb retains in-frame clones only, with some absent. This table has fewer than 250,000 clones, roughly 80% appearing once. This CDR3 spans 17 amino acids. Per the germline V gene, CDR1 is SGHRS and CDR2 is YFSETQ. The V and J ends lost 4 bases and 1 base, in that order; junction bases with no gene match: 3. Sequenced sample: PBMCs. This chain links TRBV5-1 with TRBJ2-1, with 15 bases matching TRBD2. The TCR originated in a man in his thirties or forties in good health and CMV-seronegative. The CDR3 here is CASSRGTSGGSYNEQFF. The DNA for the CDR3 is TGCGCCAGCAGCCGCGGGACTAGCGGGGGGTCCTACAATGAGCAGTTCTTC.